This T cell receptor (beta chain) was captured in a study of cytomegalovirus exposure and HLA in healthy donors. Findings of the study overall: When a later analysis compared HLA-associated TCR beta chains with equally common others, the HLA-associated chains turned out to be more clonally expanded and to have lower generation probabilities.

As regards this clone: No antigen is known for it.

The PCR employed 60 Vbeta primers together with 13 Jbeta primers. Only in-frame clones appear in the TCRdb table, and some are missing; sequencing was by immunoSEQ multiplex PCR. Found here are 150,000 or so clones, approximately 80% of them singletons; the top ten hold approximately 4.5%. This CDR3 has 14 residues. V shed 6 bases and J shed 7 bases, with 21 bases lying between them. Looked up from germline, CDR1 is SQVTM and CDR2 is ANQGSEA. This rearrangement joins TRBV29-1 to TRBJ1-2; possible D gene TRBD1, 6 bases. This clonotype originated in a male donor in good health and CMV-seropositive. The specimen was PBMCs. The CDR3 DNA follows: TGCAGCGTCCAGCCGCGGGGGGGCATCGGTGGCTACACCTTC. This sequence encodes CSVQPRGGIGGYTF.